The rows below give T cell receptor beta chains drawn from one sample of a study of cytomegalovirus exposure and HLA in healthy donors. TCRdb's table, derived via immunoSEQ multiplex PCR, lists solely in-frame clones and lacks some. Altogether just over 150,000 clones are present, roughly 78% being singletons, with the ten largest covering around 6.8%. The sequencing sample was made of PBMCs. The receptor set was obtained from a man aged 40-49 years in good health and CMV-seropositive. CDR3s include the opening cysteine and the closing phenylalanine or tryptophan. Fields, in order: CDR3 length, J gene, D gene, V gene, clone size, CDR3 DNA, CDR3 protein. A D gene is named only where the DNA matches it firmly. Clone size is stated in some rows and not others, as once, few, many or a class when expanded.

18,TRBJ1-1,TRBD1,TRBV5-1,few,TGCGCCAGCAGCGCCGTGGGACAGGGGGCGATGAGGAGTTCTGAAGCTTTCTTT,CASSAVGQGAMRSSEAFF
15,TRBJ2-2,TRBD1,TRBV7-8,NA,TGTGCCAGCAGCCCGGGACAGGAGAACACCGGGGAGCTGTTTTTT,CASSPGQENTGELFF
14,TRBJ1-1,NA,TRBV29-1,NA,TGCAGCGTTGATTTGGGCAGAAGGAACACTGAAGCTTTCTTT,CSVDLGRRNTEAFF
12,TRBJ2-7,NA,TRBV11-1,NA,TGTGCCAGCAGCATAAGGGGTACGGAGCAGTACTTC,CASSIRGTEQYF
14,TRBJ2-3,TRBD2,TRBV6-1,NA,TGTGCCACTTTACTAGCGGGGGCTGGAGATACGCAGTATTTT,CATLLAGAGDTQYF
14,TRBJ2-7,TRBD1,TRBV10-3,NA,TGTGCCATCACCCCCGGGACAGGGCGCCACGAGCAGTACTTC,CAITPGTGRHEQYF
14,TRBJ2-1,NA,TRBV7-8,few,TGTGCCAGCAGCTTGTCCGGGAGCTACAATGAGCAGTTCTTC,CASSLSGSYNEQFF
15,TRBJ2-7,TRBD1,TRBV28,NA,TGTGCCAGCAGTTTTAGGGACAGGGGGACGCTCGAGCAGTACTTC,CASSFRDRGTLEQYF
15,TRBJ1-1,TRBD1,TRBV5-5,NA,TGTGCCAGCAGCTTAGGACAGGGGGGGAACACTGAAGCTTTCTTT,CASSLGQGGNTEAFF
13,TRBJ1-1,NA,TRBV5-1,NA,TGCGCCAGCAGCTTCCAGGGTGAGACTGAAGCTTTCTTT,CASSFQGETEAFF
12,TRBJ2-5,NA,TRBV28,NA,TGTGCCAGCAGTCCCGTGCGAGAGACCCAGTACTTC,CASSPVRETQYF
14,TRBJ2-7,TRBD1,TRBV9,NA,TGTGCCAGCAGCCCCCGGGACAGGCCCTACGAGCAGTACTTC,CASSPRDRPYEQYF
14,TRBJ1-1,TRBD1,TRBV6-1,NA,TGTGCCAGCAGTGCCGGACAGGGTAAGGCTGAAGCTTTCTTT,CASSAGQGKAEAFF
12,TRBJ1-2,NA,TRBV7-8,NA,TGTGCCAGCAGCGGGCGGGAGCATGGCTACACCTTC,CASSGREHGYTF
14,TRBJ1-2,NA,TRBV2,NA,TGTGCCAGCAGCCTTAAACAGGGAAGGGATGGCTACACCTTC,CASSLKQGRDGYTF
15,TRBJ2-1,TRBD1,TRBV5-1,NA,TGCGCCAGCAGCCTTTCCGGGACAGGGGGACATGAGCAGTTCTTC,CASSLSGTGGHEQFF
15,TRBJ1-1,NA,TRBV6-1,NA,TGTGCCAGCAGTGAGGGAGGGGGGGGACGGACTGAAGCTTTCTTT,CASSEGGGGRTEAFF
13,TRBJ2-7,NA,TRBV6-5,NA,TGTGCCAGCAGCCCGGTGGAGGGGGCCGGGCAGTACTTC,CASSPVEGAGQYF
14,TRBJ1-2,TRBD1,TRBV19,NA,TGTGCCAGTAGTCTCCCGGACAGGAACTATGGCTACACCTTC,CASSLPDRNYGYTF
15,TRBJ1-5,TRBD1,TRBV4-1,NA,TGCGCCAGCAGCCAGTTGGACAGGGACGATCAGCCCCAGCATTTT,CASSQLDRDDQPQHF
17,TRBJ1-4,NA,TRBV21-1,NA,TGTGCCAGCAGGGATTATACAGGGGTTGCAACTAATGAAAAACTGTTTTTT,CASRDYTGVATNEKLFF
17,TRBJ1-6,NA,TRBV21-1,NA,TGTGCCAGCAGCAACCACCCCGAGGGACACGTGCATTCACCCCTCCACTTT,CASSNHPEGHVHSPLHF
12,TRBJ1-6,NA,TRBV5-4,few,TGTGCCAGCAGCTTTCGGGGGTCACCCCTCCACTTT,CASSFRGSPLHF
15,TRBJ2-7,NA,TRBV19,NA,TGTGCCAGTAGTATAGAAGGGGCCAGCTCCTACGAGCAGTACTTC,CASSIEGASSYEQYF
15,TRBJ1-1,TRBD1,TRBV4-1,NA,TGCGCCAGCAGCCATTCGGACAGGGAGGTCACTGAAGCTTTCTTT,CASSHSDREVTEAFF
10,TRBJ2-5,NA,TRBV6-1,NA,TGTGCCAGCAGTGAGGAGGCCCAGTACTTC,CASSEEAQYF
16,TRBJ2-1,TRBD2,TRBV9,NA,TGTGCCAGCAGCAGCACTAGCGGGGGGGATTACAATGAGCAGTTCTTC,CASSSTSGGDYNEQFF
14,TRBJ2-2,NA,TRBV6-5,NA,TGTGCCAGCAGTCGACAGGGAGGCACCGGGGAGCTGTTTTTT,CASSRQGGTGELFF
16,TRBJ2-3,NA,TRBV9,once,TGTGCCAGCAGCGTAGGGACGGCGGAGGGCACAGATACGCAGTATTTT,CASSVGTAEGTDTQYF
13,TRBJ2-2,NA,TRBV7-9,NA,TGTGCCAGCACCCCCTCGGGAGTCGGGGAGCTGTTTTTT,CASTPSGVGELFF
15,TRBJ1-2,TRBD1,TRBV19,NA,TGTGCCAGCTACCCAACAGGGGGTCCCTCCTATGGCTACACCTTC,CASYPTGGPSYGYTF
15,TRBJ2-1,NA,TRBV9,few,TGTGCCAGCAGCGTCCAGGGATCCCTTCAGAATGAGCAGTTCTTC,CASSVQGSLQNEQFF
16,TRBJ2-7,TRBD2,TRBV5-8,NA,TGTGCCAGCAGCCCTAGGGGAGGGCAACAGACCTACGAGCAGTACTTC,CASSPRGGQQTYEQYF
15,TRBJ2-1,TRBD2,TRBV5-4,NA,TGTGCCAGCAGCTTGCGAGCGGGGTGGTACAATGAGCAGTTCTTC,CASSLRAGWYNEQFF
17,TRBJ1-1,TRBD1,TRBV5-1,NA,TGCGCCAGCAGTGTGCCGGCAGGGGGCAGGGCGAACACTGAAGCTTTCTTT,CASSVPAGGRANTEAFF
14,TRBJ1-3,NA,TRBV7-2,NA,TGTGCCAGCAGCTGGGGGCGCGGAGGAAACACCATATATTTT,CASSWGRGGNTIYF
18,TRBJ1-3,TRBD1,TRBV6-1,NA,TGTGCCAGCAGTGAACTTTCGGCAGGGGGCAGATCTGGAAACACCATATATTTT,CASSELSAGGRSGNTIYF
16,TRBJ2-7,TRBD2,TRBV5-1,NA,TGCGCCAGCAACTTAAACGGGCGGGGGTATATCCACGAGCAGTACTTC,CASNLNGRGYIHEQYF
13,TRBJ2-3,NA,TRBV19,NA,TGTGCCAGTAGCACCGGGGGCACAGATACGCAGTATTTT,CASSTGGTDTQYF
15,TRBJ1-6,TRBD1,TRBV14,NA,TGTGCCAGCAGCCTCGGTGGGACAGGGAATTCACCCCTCCACTTT,CASSLGGTGNSPLHF
14,TRBJ2-2,NA,TRBV18,NA,TGTGCCAGCTCACCATGGGGGCAGCCCGGGGAGCTGTTTTTT,CASSPWGQPGELFF
15,TRBJ2-7,TRBD1,TRBV5-1,NA,TGCGCCAGCAGCTTACGACAGGGCGGTTCCTACGAGCAGTACTTC,CASSLRQGGSYEQYF
12,TRBJ1-1,NA,TRBV19,NA,TGTGCCACATGGGGCTGGAGCACTGAAGCTTTCTTT,CATWGWSTEAFF
15,TRBJ2-1,TRBD1,TRBV6-6,once,TGTGCCAGCAGTAAAGGACAGGGAGATTACAATGAGCAGTTCTTC,CASSKGQGDYNEQFF
16,TRBJ1-2,TRBD1,TRBV4-2,NA,TGTGCCAGCAGCCAAGAAGGGACAGTCGCCCAATATGGCTACACCTTC,CASSQEGTVAQYGYTF
12,TRBJ2-5,NA,TRBV7-7,NA,TGTGCTAGACAGGACGAGCTTGGGGAGCAGTACTTC,CARQDELGEQYF
15,TRBJ2-4,NA,TRBV11-3,NA,TGTGCCAGCAGGGGGGCCTCCTTAGCCAAAAACATTCAGTACTTC,CASRGASLAKNIQYF
15,TRBJ2-5,TRBD2,TRBV27,few,TGTGCCAGCAGTTTATCCGGCGGGCCGGCGGGAGAGCAGTACTTC,CASSLSGGPAGEQYF
12,TRBJ2-7,NA,TRBV19,NA,TGTGCCAGTAGTGCGAGTGTTTACGAGCAGTACTTC,CASSASVYEQYF
16,TRBJ1-2,TRBD1,TRBV11-2,NA,TGTGCCAGCAGCTCGACGCGCCGGGACAGGGGTCCGCGCTACACCTTC,CASSSTRRDRGPRYTF
14,TRBJ1-4,NA,TRBV2,NA,TGTGCCAGCAGCGCCGGCAGGGCTAATGAAAAACTGTTTTTT,CASSAGRANEKLFF
14,TRBJ2-5,TRBD1,TRBV6-6,NA,TGTGCCAGCAGTCAAGGACAGGGCCCAGAGACCCAGTACTTC,CASSQGQGPETQYF
13,TRBJ2-7,TRBD1,TRBV6-5,NA,TGTGCCAGCAGTCGCCGGGACAGGGTCGAGCAGTACTTC,CASSRRDRVEQYF
14,TRBJ1-1,NA,TRBV4-1,NA,TGCGCCAGCAGCCAAGTCCAGGGGAACACTGAAGCTTTCTTT,CASSQVQGNTEAFF
12,TRBJ2-2,NA,TRBV5-8,NA,TGTGCCAGCAGATTCCTGACCGGGGAGCTGTTTTTT,CASRFLTGELFF
16,TRBJ2-7,TRBD2,TRBV15,NA,TGTGCCACCAGCAGAGATAAGGACACGGGGGGCTACGAGCAGTACTTC,CATSRDKDTGGYEQYF
14,TRBJ1-2,NA,TRBV30,NA,TGTGCCTGGAGTGTTAAAGGTTTGGCAGGCGGCTACACCTTC,CAWSVKGLAGGYTF
15,TRBJ1-1,TRBD1,TRBV4-2,NA,TGTGCCAGCAGCCCTCAGGGGGCATTGAACACTGAAGCTTTCTTT,CASSPQGALNTEAFF
16,TRBJ2-3,NA,TRBV7-3,NA,TGTGCCAGCAGCTTAACAAGCTCCTTAAGCACAGATACGCAGTATTTT,CASSLTSSLSTDTQYF